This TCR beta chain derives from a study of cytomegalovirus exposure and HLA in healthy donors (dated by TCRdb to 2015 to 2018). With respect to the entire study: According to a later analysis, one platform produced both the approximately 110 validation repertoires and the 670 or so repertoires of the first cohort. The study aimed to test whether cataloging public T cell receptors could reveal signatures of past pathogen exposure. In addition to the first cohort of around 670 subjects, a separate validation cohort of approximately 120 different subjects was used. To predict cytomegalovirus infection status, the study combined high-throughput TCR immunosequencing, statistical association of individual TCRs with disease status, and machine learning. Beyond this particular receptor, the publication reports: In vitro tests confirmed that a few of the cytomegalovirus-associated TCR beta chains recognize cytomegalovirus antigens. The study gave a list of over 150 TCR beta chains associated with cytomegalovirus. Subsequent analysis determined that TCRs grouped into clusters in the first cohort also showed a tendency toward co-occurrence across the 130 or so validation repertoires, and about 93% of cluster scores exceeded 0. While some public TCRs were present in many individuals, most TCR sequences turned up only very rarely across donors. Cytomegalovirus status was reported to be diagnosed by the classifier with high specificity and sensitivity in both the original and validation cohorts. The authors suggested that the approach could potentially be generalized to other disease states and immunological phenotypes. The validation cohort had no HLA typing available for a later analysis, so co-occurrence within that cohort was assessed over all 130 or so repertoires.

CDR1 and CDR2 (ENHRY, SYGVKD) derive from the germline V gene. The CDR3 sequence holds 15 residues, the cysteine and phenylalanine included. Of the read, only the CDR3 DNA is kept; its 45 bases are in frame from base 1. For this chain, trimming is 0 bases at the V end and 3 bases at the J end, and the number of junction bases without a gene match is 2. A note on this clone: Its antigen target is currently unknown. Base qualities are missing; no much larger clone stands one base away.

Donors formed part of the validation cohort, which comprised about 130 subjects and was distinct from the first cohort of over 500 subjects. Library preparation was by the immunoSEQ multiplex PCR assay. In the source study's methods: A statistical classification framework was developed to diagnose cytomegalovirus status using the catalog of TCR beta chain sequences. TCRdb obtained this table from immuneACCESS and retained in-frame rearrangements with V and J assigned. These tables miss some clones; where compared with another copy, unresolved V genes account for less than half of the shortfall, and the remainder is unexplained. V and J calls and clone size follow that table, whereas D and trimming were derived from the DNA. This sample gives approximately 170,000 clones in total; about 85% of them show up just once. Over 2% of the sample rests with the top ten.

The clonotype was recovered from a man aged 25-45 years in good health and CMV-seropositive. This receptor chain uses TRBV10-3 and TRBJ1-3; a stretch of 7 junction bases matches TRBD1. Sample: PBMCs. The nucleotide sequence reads TGTGCCATCAGTGAGTCTTCAGGGGGTGGAAACACCATATATTTT. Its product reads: CAISESSGGGNTIYF.